This passage covers 26 T cell receptor beta chains from one sample sequenced in a study of PD-1 blockade in mismatch repair-deficient tumors (dated by TCRdb to about 2017). The method was the immunoSEQ multiplex PCR assay. Held by TCRdb, this immuneACCESS table contains in-frame sequences only and omits some clones. Under half of the omission traces to an unresolved V gene where checked; the cause of the rest is unknown. The sample table contains 120,000 or so clones; only one count was recorded for approximately 90% of them. The ten most abundant clones make up roughly 14% of the sample. The material was peripheral blood, obtained 44 weeks after starting pembrolizumab. Every receptor here comes from an adult with mismatch repair-deficient cancer.

The rearrangement joins TRBV5-1 to TRBJ1-2; 12 bases align to TRBD1. V was pared by 5 bases and J by 6 bases, with 5 bases of the junction left unmatched. Germline loops: CDR1 SGHRS, CDR2 YFSETQ. The CDR3 is 14 amino acids. The CDR3 nucleotides read TGCGCCAGCAGTCCGGGACAGGGGGCTCATGGCTACACCTTC. Its protein is CASSPGQGAHGYTF.

The CDR3 DNA follows: TGTGCCAGCAGTTACTCGGGCCTAGTAGGTTCCTACGAGCAGTACTTC. Protein sequence: CASSYSGLVGSYEQYF. The chain couples TRBV6-5 to TRBJ2-7; no firm D call. Germline loops: CDR1 MNHEY, CDR2 SVGAGI. The length of the CDR3 is 16 residues. Trimming removed 0 bases at V and 1 base at J, with 13 bases between.

This clone was counted once. The CDR3 DNA follows: TGTGCTAGTGGTTTAATCGGGTTAACACTTTCCCACGAGCAGTACTTC. Amino acids: CASGLIGLTLSHEQYF. V and J are TRBV12-5 and TRBJ2-7, with D uncertain. The CDR3 sequence is 16 residues long. Germline CDR1 and CDR2: LGHNT and FRNRAP. The V gene lost 3 bases and the J gene lost 5 bases, with 20 bases spanning the gap.

The chain is built from TRBV6-5 and TRBJ1-3, with unresolved D. With 0 bases removed from V and 0 bases from J, the gap between germline ends came to 9 bases. This CDR3 region has 16 residues. Germline V gene lookup returns CDR1 MNHEY and CDR2 SVGAGI. CDR3 DNA sequence: TGTGCCAGCAGTTACTCGGGCACGGCCTCTGGAAACACCATATATTTT. This translates into CASSYSGTASGNTIYF.

V gene TRBV9 combines with J gene TRBJ2-1; D remains unclear. The CDR3 has 13 amino acids. V was cut by 4 bases and J by 7 bases, with 12 bases left in between. From germline, CDR1 is SGDLS and CDR2 YYNGEE. The CDR3 region has the DNA TGTGCCAGCAGCCTCTGGGTCGAAAATGAGCAGTTCTTC. It encodes CASSLWVENEQFF.

This clone was observed a few times. The CDR3 DNA follows: TGTGCCAGTAGTATTCCAGGACAGGGGAGTGAAAGGCAGTTCTTC. Its translation is CASSIPGQGSERQFF. The rearrangement uses TRBV19 and TRBJ2-1; 9 nucleotides agree with TRBD1. The CDR3 loop spans 15 amino acids. Germline CDR1 is LNHDA and CDR2 is SQIVND (reference sequence). V lost 3 bases, J lost 12 bases, and 12 bases stayed unmatched.

This clone was found a few times. V gene TRBV10-3 combines with J gene TRBJ2-2; D may be TRBD2 (5 bases). CDR1 and CDR2 (germline): ENHRY, SYGVKD. The V end was cut by 5 bases, the J end by 8 bases, with 15 bases between. There are 14 residues in the CDR3. The CDR3 is CAISNGNPTGELFF. CDR3 DNA: TGTGCCATCAGTAACGGGAACCCGACTGGGGAGCTGTTTTTT.

This sequence joins TRBV6-1 and TRBJ2-3, with 12 bases fitting TRBD2. V was pared by 7 bases and J by 6 bases, with 5 bases of the junction left unmatched. Germline assignment: CDR1 MNHNS and CDR2 SASEGT. The CDR3 covers 14 residues. This CDR3 reads CASTRLAGEDTQYF. The CDR3 nucleotides read TGTGCCAGCACAAGACTAGCGGGAGAGGATACGCAGTATTTT.

The chain couples TRBV28 to TRBJ2-3; no firm D call. The CDR3 has 11 amino acids. Per the germline V gene, CDR1 is MDHEN and CDR2 is SYDVKM. Trimming pared 3 bases from V and 2 bases from J, leaving 0 bases between. The CDR3 DNA sequence: TGTGCCAGCAGTTTCACAGATACGCAGTATTTT. This encodes CASSFTDTQYF.

This clone has more than one count but fewer than ten. The rearrangement joins TRBV6-4 to TRBJ2-3, with no clear D. The CDR3 totals 16 residues. From germline, CDR1 is MRHNA and CDR2 SNTAGT. Trimming removed 1 base from V and 4 bases from J, with 15 bases in between. The CDR3 region is CASSDLPSAGSDTQYF. CDR3 bases: TGTGCCAGCAGTGACTTACCATCAGCCGGGTCAGATACGCAGTATTTT.

This sequence joins TRBV30 and TRBJ1-5; weak D call: TRBD1 (6 bases). This CDR3 is built from 14 residues. Per germline, CDR1 GTSNPN and CDR2 SVGIG (reference sequence). V lost 1 base to trimming and J lost 6 bases, with 13 bases between them. In DNA form, the CDR3 reads TGTGCCTGGAGTGGGAGAGGGGGGCGTCAGCCCCAGCATTTT. Residues: CAWSGRGGRQPQHF.

Here the CDR3 reads CASSIEVGGLNTGELFF. The CDR3 coding sequence is TGTGCCAGCAGCATCGAGGTTGGGGGGTTGAACACCGGGGAGCTGTTTTTT. This chain connects TRBV7-9 to TRBJ2-2, with TRBD2 as a possible D gene (6 bases). Trimming stripped 5 bases from V and 1 base from J, with 17 bases between. This CDR3 has 17 amino acids. Germline V gene data show CDR1 as SEHNR and CDR2 as FQNEAQ (reference sequence).

CDR3 in amino acids: CASSYGPSGQETQYF. The CDR3 DNA is TGTGCCAGCAGTTATGGTCCTAGCGGTCAAGAGACCCAGTACTTC. The chain is built from TRBV6-5 and TRBJ2-5; TRBD2 aligns across 7 bases. Germline V gives CDR1 MNHEY, CDR2 SVGAGI. The CDR3 loop spans 15 amino acids. Losses at the gene ends were 3 bases for V and 2 bases for J; bases not matched to a gene: 6.

V and J are TRBV2 and TRBJ2-1, with 7 bases that match TRBD2. Germline CDR1 SNHLY, CDR2 FYNNEI. This CDR3 region has 16 residues. Unmatched junction bases numbered 16, after V lost 5 bases and J lost 9 bases. The CDR3 region is CASSPPRTRVTAEQFF. The CDR3 nucleotides are TGTGCCAGCAGTCCTCCTCGGACTAGAGTGACGGCTGAGCAGTTCTTC.

This chain links TRBV6-5 with TRBJ1-3; 9 bases line up with TRBD1. The V gene end was trimmed by 6 bases and the J gene end by 4 bases; junction bases not matched to a gene: 7. The germline V gene has CDR1 MNHEY and CDR2 SVGAGI. The CDR3 totals 15 residues. The CDR3 nucleotides are TGTGCCAGCAGCCTACAACAGGGGGCCGGAAACACCATATATTTT. Protein: CASSLQQGAGNTIYF.

The gene calls are TRBV28 and TRBJ2-7; maybe TRBD1 (5 bases). V was cut by 7 bases and J by 3 bases, with 13 bases left in between. The CDR3 sequence is 13 residues long. Germline V gene data show CDR1 as MDHEN and CDR2 as SYDVKM. CDR3 DNA: TGTGCCAGCAAAGATCTCGGACACTACGAGCAGTACTTC. The encoded protein is CASKDLGHYEQYF.

This sequence joins TRBV2 and TRBJ2-1, with a tentative D call TRBD2 (6 bases). The V end lost 3 bases, the J end lost 0 bases, and 15 bases lay between the germline ends. CDR1 SNHLY and CDR2 FYNNEI come from the germline V gene. CDR3 length: 17 residues. The CDR3: CASSESGRASSYNEQFF. CDR3 nucleotide sequence: TGTGCCAGCAGTGAGAGCGGGCGAGCCAGCTCCTACAATGAGCAGTTCTTC.

The DNA for the CDR3 is TGTGCCAGCAGCTTAGATGCGGGGGATACGCAGTATTTT. It encodes CASSLDAGDTQYF. This chain joins TRBV7-2 and TRBJ2-3; perhaps TRBD2 as D (6 bases). Trimming pared 1 base from V and 6 bases from J, leaving 8 bases between. This CDR3 spans 13 amino acids. The germline CDR1 and CDR2 sequences are SGHTA and FQGNSA.

V usage is TRBV7-3 and J usage is TRBJ1-1; tentatively, D is TRBD1 (5 bases). The germline V and J ends were trimmed by 5 bases and 7 bases, with 14 bases remaining between them. The CDR3 sequence is 13 residues long. The germline gives CDR1 SGHTA, CDR2 FQGTGA. The CDR3 nucleotides are TGTGCCAGCAGCGACGGCAGGGCCGGTGAAGCTTTCTTT. Translation: CASSDGRAGEAFF.

The chain has TRBV4-1 and TRBJ2-7; no firm D call. V lost 0 bases, J lost 1 base, and 7 bases lay in between. The CDR3 extends over 14 amino acids. Per germline, CDR1 MGHRA and CDR2 YSYEKL. The CDR3 loop reads CASSQDPYSYEQYF. CDR3 DNA sequence: TGCGCCAGCAGCCAAGATCCCTATTCCTACGAGCAGTACTTC.

V gene TRBV11-2 combines with J gene TRBJ2-1; the match to TRBD2 covers 9 bases. The length of the CDR3 is 15 residues. The V gene's germline CDR1 is SGHAT and CDR2 FQNNGV. V was clipped by 10 bases and J by 7 bases; unmatched bases: 14. The CDR3 here is CAIQRVAGVANEQFF. Written as DNA, the CDR3 is TGTGCCATCCAGCGGGTAGCGGGAGTAGCGAATGAGCAGTTCTTC.

The chain has TRBV5-8 and TRBJ2-2; D is undetermined. Germline assignment: CDR1 SGHTS and CDR2 YDEGEE. Trimming pared 1 base from V and 0 bases from J, leaving 7 bases between. This CDR3 is 15 amino acids long. The CDR3 region has the DNA TGTGCCAGCAGCTTGCGACTCCCGAACACCGGGGAGCTGTTTTTT. Its protein product is CASSLRLPNTGELFF.

This clone has just one count. This chain links TRBV5-1 with TRBJ2-1, with D uncertain. Deletions cut 0 bases from V and 5 bases from J, with 12 bases between. The germline V gene encodes CDR1 SGHRS and CDR2 YFSETQ. The CDR3 runs 15 residues. This CDR3 is CASSLEGYPDNEQFF. CDR3 bases: TGCGCCAGCAGCTTGGAGGGATACCCAGACAATGAGCAGTTCTTC.

The V and J genes are TRBV4-1 and TRBJ1-1; no reliable D call. V lost 0 bases and J lost 0, with 23 bases in between. This CDR3 contains 20 residues. Germline-derived CDR1 and CDR2 are MGHRA and YSYEKL. The CDR3 DNA reads TGCGCCAGCAGCCAAGACAGGCTGGAGATAAATCCTGTGATGAACACTGAAGCTTTCTTT. It specifies CASSQDRLEINPVMNTEAFF.

V is TRBV28 and J is TRBJ2-1, with D tentatively TRBD2 (5 bases). Germline CDR1 is MDHEN and CDR2 is SYDVKM. The ends were cut back, 1 base at V and 3 bases at J, with 13 bases in the middle. CDR3 length: 16 residues. DNA of the CDR3: TGTGCCAGCAGTTTATTTTCGGGGTTTGTCTACAATGAGCAGTTCTTC. This codes for CASSLFSGFVYNEQFF. The full variable domain, its missing parts supplied by reference TRBV28 and TRBJ2-1, is DVKVTQSSRYLVKRTGEKVFLECVQDMDHENMFWYRQDPGLGLRLIYFSYDVKMKEKGDIPEGYSVSREKKERFSLILESASTNQTSMYLCASSLFSGFVYNEQFFGPGTRLTVL.

The genes are TRBV4-3 and TRBJ2-3; 8 positions match TRBD1. Germline CDR1 and CDR2: LGHNA and YSLEER. V dropped 2 bases and J dropped 3; count of bases not matched to a gene: 4. The CDR3 runs 15 residues. The CDR3 sequence: CASSQIDRGTDTQYF. The CDR3, as DNA: TGCGCCAGCAGCCAAATAGACAGGGGAACAGATACGCAGTATTTT.